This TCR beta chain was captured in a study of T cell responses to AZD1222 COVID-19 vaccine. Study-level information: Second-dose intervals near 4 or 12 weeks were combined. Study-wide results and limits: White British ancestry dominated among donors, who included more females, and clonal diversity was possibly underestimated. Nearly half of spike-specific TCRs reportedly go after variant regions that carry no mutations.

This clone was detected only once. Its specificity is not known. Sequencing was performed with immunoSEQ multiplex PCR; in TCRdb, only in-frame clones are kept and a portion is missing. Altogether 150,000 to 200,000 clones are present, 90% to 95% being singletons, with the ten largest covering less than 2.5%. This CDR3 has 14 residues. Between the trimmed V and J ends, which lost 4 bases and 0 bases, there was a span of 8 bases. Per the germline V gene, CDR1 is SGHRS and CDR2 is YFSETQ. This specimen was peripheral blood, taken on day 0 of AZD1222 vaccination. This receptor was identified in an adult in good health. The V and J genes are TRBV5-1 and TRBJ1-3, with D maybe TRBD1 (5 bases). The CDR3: CASSPGGSGNTIYF. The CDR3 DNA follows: TGCGCCAGCAGCCCCGGGGGCTCTGGAAACACCATATATTTT. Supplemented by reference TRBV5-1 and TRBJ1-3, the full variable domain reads KAGVTQTPRYLIKTRGQQVTLSCSPISGHRSVSWYQQTPGQGLQFLFEYFSETQRNKGNFPGRFSGRQFSNSRSEMNVSTLELGDSALYLCASSPGGSGNTIYFGEGSWLTVV.